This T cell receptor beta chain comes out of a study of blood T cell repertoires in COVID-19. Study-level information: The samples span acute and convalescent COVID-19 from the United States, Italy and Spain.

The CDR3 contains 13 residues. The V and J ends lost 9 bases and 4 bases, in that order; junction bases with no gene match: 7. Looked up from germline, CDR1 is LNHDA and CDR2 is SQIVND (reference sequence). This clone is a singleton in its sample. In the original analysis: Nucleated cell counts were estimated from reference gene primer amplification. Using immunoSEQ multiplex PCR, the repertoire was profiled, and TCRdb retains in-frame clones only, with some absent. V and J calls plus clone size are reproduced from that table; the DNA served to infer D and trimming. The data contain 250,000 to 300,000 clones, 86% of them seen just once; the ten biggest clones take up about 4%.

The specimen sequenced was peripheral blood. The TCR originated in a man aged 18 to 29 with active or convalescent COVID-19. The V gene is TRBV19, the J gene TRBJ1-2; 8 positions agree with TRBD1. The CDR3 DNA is TGTGCCAGCATCGGACAGGGAGCCTATGGCTACACCTTC. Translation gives CASIGQGAYGYTF.